This TCR beta chain originates from a study of tumor-infiltrating lymphocytes in primary liver carcinoma. Study-level findings and limits: Tumor specimens were characterized by a significantly higher top-250-clone fraction than blood (p = 0.039).

By share, this clonotype counts as medium-sized. The antigen is undetermined. Scientists recovered RNA and DNA together from about 21-30 mg of unsorted bulk tissue. The patients lived with chronic HBV infection and had not yet received any treatment. Five separate regions were sampled from each tumor. Tumor samples each held over 80% viable tumor cells. V shed 7 bases, J shed 4 bases, and the junction held 7 bases outside the gene matches. The germline gives CDR1 SQVTM, CDR2 ANQGSEA. This CDR3 has 14 residues. Constant-region priming of around 500 ng total RNA yielded TCR beta cDNA. Three rounds of nested multiplex PCR with slightly modified ARM-PCR produced TCR beta libraries. Rounds one and two of PCR, each of roughly 11 cycles, were primed with TRBV1-TRBV30 forward primers and a C-beta reverse primer. From the multiplex PCR reads, TCRdb called clonotypes with MiXCR, one entry per CDR3 protein. Of about 35,000 distinct CDR3 sequences in the sample, roughly 80% were seen once.

The TCR originated in a man between 40 and 49 years old with primary liver carcinoma and hepatitis B virus infection. The genes are TRBV29-1 and TRBJ2-5; 12 positions agree with TRBD2. The sample consisted of liver tumor tissue from sampling region 4. Subset reported: tumor region T4, right-lateral pole. The CDR3 protein is CSGILAGGVETQYF. CDR3 DNA: TGCAGCGGTATACTAGCGGGAGGAGTAGAGACCCAGTACTTC. Using reference TRBV29-1 and TRBJ2-5 for the parts outside the CDR3, the full variable domain is SAVISQKPSRDICQRGTSLTIQCQVDSQVTMMFWYRQQPGQSLTLIATANQGSEATYESGFVIDKFPISRPNLTFSTLTVSNMSPEDSSIYLCSGILAGGVETQYFGPGTRLLVL.